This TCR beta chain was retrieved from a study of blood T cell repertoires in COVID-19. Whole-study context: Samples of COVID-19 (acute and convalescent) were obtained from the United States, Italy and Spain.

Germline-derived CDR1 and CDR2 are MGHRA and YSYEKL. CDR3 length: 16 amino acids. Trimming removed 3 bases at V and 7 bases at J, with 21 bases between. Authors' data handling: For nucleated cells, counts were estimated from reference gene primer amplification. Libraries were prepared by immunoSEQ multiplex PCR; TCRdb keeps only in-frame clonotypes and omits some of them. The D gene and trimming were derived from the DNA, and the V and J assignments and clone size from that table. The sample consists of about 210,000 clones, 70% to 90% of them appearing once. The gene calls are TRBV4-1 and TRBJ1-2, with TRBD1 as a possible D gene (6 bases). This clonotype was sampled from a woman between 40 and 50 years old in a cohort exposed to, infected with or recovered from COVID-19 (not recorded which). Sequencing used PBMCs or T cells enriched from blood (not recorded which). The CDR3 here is CASSHFTGLPSSGYTF. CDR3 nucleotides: TGCGCCAGCAGCCACTTTACAGGGCTACCCTCCTCTGGCTACACCTTC.